This T cell receptor beta chain was identified during a study of CD8+ T cells in alopecia areata. Note on this clone: Its matching antigen is unknown.

Broader study findings: Lesional scalp displayed greater clonality than normal scalp, most notably in alopecia totalis/universalis. Against the mouse data, patients shared TCRs less clearly, possibly for HLA reasons.

The CDR3 totals 16 residues. Germline V gene sequence: CDR1 MGHDK, CDR2 SYGVNS. The V and J ends lost 0 bases and 8 bases, in that order; junction bases with no gene match: 11. Reverse transcription of extracted RNA yielded cDNA, which provided the sequencing template. Some clones are missing from TCRdb's copy, which holds only in-frame ones; the method was immunoSEQ multiplex PCR. The sample lists approximately 180,000 clones, just over 65% occurring once. The rearrangement uses TRBV25-1 and TRBJ1-2, with 8 bases matching TRBD1. The receptor's source is a human donor with alopecia areata. The sequencing used CD8+ T cells sorted from blood, collected at week 0. The CDR3, as DNA: TGTGCCAGCAGTGAATATCCAGGGACAGGTGGGCGAGGCTACACCTTC. This gives the protein CASSEYPGTGGRGYTF.